Here is one T cell receptor (beta chain) with its context. Its specificity is unknown. This entry is derived from a study of memory CD4+ T cells and cytomegalovirus serostatus. Study-level background: Donors were healthy Belgian adults, several CMV seropositive and roughly 25 seronegative. The study's findings and limits: Suggested: most of the CMV-linked TCR signature lies in CD4+ memory cells.

V lost 10 bases to trimming and J lost 0 bases, with 10 bases between them. The CDR3 has 13 amino acids. CDR1 ENHRY and CDR2 SYGVKD come from the germline V gene. Authors' methods: After removing out-of-frame reads, under 2.5 million distinct TCRbeta sequences remained. Method: immunoSEQ multiplex PCR; TCRdb's copy keeps in-frame clones and lacks some. V and J calls and clone size come straight from that table; D and trimming were deduced from the DNA. The table records over 65,000 clones, around 80% of them present only once. The sort gate was single viable CD3+CD4+CD8-CD45RO+ cells for memory CD4+ T cells. CD4+ T cells were isolated by positive magnetic selection.

This sequence originates from an adult in good health and CMV-seropositive. Material for sequencing was memory CD4+ T cells from blood. This sequence joins TRBV10-3 and TRBJ1-3; no reliable D call. As DNA, the CDR3 is TGTGCCAACGCCCGGGACTCTGGAAACACCATATATTTT. Its protein is CANARDSGNTIYF.